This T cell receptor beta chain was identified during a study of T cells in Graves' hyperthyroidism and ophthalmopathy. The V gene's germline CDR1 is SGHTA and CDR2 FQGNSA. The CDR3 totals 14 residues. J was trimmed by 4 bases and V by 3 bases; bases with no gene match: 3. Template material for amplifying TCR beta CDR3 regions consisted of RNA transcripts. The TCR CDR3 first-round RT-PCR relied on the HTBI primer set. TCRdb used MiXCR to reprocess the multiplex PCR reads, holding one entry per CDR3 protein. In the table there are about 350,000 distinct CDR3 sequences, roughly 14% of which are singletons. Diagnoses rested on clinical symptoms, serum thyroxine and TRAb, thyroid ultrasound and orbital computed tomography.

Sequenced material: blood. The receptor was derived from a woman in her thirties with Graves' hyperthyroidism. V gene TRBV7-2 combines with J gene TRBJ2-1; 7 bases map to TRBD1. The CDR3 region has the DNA TGTGCCAGCAGCTTCCGACAGGGATACAATGAGCAGTTCTTC. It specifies CASSFRQGYNEQFF.